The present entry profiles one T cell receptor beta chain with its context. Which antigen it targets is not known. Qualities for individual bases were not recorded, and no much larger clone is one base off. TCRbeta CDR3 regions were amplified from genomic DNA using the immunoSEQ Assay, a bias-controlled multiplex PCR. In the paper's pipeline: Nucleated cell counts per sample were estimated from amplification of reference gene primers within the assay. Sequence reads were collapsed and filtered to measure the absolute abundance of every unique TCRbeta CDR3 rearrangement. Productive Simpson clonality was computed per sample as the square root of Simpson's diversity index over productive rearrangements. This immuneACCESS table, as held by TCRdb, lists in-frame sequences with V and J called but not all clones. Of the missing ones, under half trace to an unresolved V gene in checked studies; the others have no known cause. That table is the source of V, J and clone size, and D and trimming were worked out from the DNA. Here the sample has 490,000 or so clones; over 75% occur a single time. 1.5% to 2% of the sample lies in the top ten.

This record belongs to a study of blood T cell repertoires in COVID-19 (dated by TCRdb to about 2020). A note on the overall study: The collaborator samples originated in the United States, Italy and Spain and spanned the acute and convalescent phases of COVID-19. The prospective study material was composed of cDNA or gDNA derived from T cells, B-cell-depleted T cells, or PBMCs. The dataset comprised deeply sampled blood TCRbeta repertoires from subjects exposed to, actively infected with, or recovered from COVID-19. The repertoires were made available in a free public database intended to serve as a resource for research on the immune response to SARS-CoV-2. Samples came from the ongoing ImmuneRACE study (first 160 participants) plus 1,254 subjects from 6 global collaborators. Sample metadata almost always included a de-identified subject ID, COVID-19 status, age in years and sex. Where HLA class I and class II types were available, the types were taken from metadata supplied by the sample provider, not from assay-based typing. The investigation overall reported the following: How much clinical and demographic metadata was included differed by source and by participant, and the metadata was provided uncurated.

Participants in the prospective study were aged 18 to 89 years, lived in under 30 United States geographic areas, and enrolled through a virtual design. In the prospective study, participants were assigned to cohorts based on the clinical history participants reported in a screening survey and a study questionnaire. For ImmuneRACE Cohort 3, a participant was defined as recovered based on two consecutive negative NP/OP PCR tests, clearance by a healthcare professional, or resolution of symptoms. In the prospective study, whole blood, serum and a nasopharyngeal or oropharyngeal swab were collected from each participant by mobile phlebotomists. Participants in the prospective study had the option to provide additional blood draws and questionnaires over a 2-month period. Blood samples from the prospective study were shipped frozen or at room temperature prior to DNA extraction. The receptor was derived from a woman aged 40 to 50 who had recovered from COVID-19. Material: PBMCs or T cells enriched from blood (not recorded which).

The DNA is TGTGCCAGTAGTATATTATTGGCGGTTCTGGGTGAAAAACTGTTTTTT. The translation is CASSILLAVLGEKLFF. The chain couples TRBV19 to TRBJ1-4; the D gene cannot be named for sure. CDR1 and CDR2, per the germline V gene (reference sequence), are LNHDA and SQIVND. Trimming costs V 2 bases and J 7 bases, and their ends lie 17 bases apart. The CDR3 runs 16 residues from the cysteine to the phenylalanine. Only the CDR3 part of the read is kept: 48 bases, read in frame from the first base. The full variable domain, completed from the reference TRBV19 and TRBJ1-4 proteins outside the CDR3, reads DGGITQSPKYLFRKEGQNVTLSCEQNLNHDAMYWYRQDPGQGLRLIYYSQIVNDFQKGDIAEGYSVSREKKESFPLTVTSAQKNPTAFYLCASSILLAVLGEKLFFGSGTQLSVL.